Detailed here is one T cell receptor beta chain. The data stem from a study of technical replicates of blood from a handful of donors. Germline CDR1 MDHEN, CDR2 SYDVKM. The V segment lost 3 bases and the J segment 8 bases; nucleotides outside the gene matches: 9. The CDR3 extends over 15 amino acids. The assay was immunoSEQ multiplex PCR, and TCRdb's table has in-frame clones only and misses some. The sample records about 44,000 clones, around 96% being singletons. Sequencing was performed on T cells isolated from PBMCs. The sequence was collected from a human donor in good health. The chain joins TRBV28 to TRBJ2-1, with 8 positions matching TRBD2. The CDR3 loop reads CASSLATSGIDEQFF. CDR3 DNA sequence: TGTGCCAGCAGTTTGGCAACTAGCGGCATCGATGAGCAGTTCTTC.